This is a list of T cell receptor beta chains from one sample in a study of shared clonotypes between healthy human individuals. TCRdb keeps only in-frame clones here, not all; method: immunoSEQ multiplex PCR. The data show some 1.5 million clones, roughly 96% seen once. The material sequenced was naive CD4+ T cells sorted from blood. These receptors came from a man aged 25-45 years in good health. The CDR3 runs from the conserved cysteine through the conserved F or W. The order of the fields is CDR3 protein, CDR3 DNA, J gene, D gene, V gene. A D gene is named only where the DNA matches it firmly.

CDR3: CANDGGGYNEQFF
DNA: TGTGCCAATGATGGGGGGGGCTACAATGAGCAGTTCTTC
J: TRBJ2-1
D: TRBD2
V: TRBV27

CDR3: CASSSDRRMNTEAFF
DNA: TGTGCCAGCAGCTCGGACAGGAGGATGAACACTGAAGCTTTCTTT
J: TRBJ1-1
D: TRBD1
V: TRBV7-8

CDR3: CASRGQANTEAFF
DNA: TGTGCCAGCAGAGGACAGGCAAACACTGAAGCTTTCTTT
J: TRBJ1-1
D: TRBD1
V: TRBV2

CDR3: CSVLDQGRETQYF
DNA: TGCAGCGTTCTTGACCAGGGGAGAGAGACCCAGTACTTC
J: TRBJ2-5
D: .
V: TRBV29-1

CDR3: CAWTSGTYNEQFF
DNA: TGTGCCTGGACTAGCGGGACCTACAATGAGCAGTTCTTC
J: TRBJ2-1
D: TRBD2
V: TRBV30

CDR3: CATLVGGDADTQYF
DNA: TGTGCCACTCTGGTAGGGGGAGACGCAGATACGCAGTATTTT
J: TRBJ2-3
D: .
V: TRBV10-3

CDR3: CASSDRFGNQPQHF
DNA: TGTGCCAGCAGTGATAGGTTCGGCAATCAGCCCCAGCATTTT
J: TRBJ1-5
D: .
V: TRBV2

CDR3: CASSGGLGYEQYF
DNA: TGTGCCAGCTCCGGAGGTCTCGGGTACGAGCAGTACTTC
J: TRBJ2-7
D: .
V: TRBV14

CDR3: CASSSRGLGLHNEQFF
DNA: TGTGCCAGCAGCTCCCGTGGACTAGGGTTGCACAATGAGCAGTTCTTC
J: TRBJ2-1
D: TRBD2
V: TRBV7-9

CDR3: CATSREAMYIQYF
DNA: TGTGCCACCAGCAGGGAGGCCATGTACATTCAGTACTTC
J: TRBJ2-4
D: .
V: TRBV15

CDR3: CASRPGGRDEQYF
DNA: TGTGCCAGCAGACCCGGGGGAAGGGACGAGCAGTACTTC
J: TRBJ2-7
D: .
V: TRBV6-5